The clone carrying this T cell receptor beta chain appeared once. The antigen remains undetermined. These data are taken from a study of graft-versus-host responses after intestinal transplantation. Germline assignment: CDR1 SEHNR and CDR2 FQNEAQ (reference sequence). The V end lost 5 bases, the J end lost 10 bases, and 12 bases lay between the germline ends. The CDR3 totals 12 residues. The method was immunoSEQ multiplex PCR; TCRdb's version includes in-frame clones alone and lacks a portion of them. The profile shows about 110,000 clones, more than 90% of them singletons. Study-level findings and limits: Early post-transplant falls in HvG clones accompanied the peak levels of circulating GvH clones. Allograft graft-versus-host to host-versus-graft clonal ratios ran high in patients with graft-donor T cell macrochimerism.

This specimen consisted of unstimulated CD4+ T cells sorted from spleen or lymph node cells, obtained before transplant. The gene calls are TRBV7-9 and TRBJ2-1; D is ambiguous. The sequence came from a human donor who was the organ donor for an intestinal transplant. CDR3 bases: TGTGCCAGCAGCCGAATCCCGGACGAGCAGTTCTTC. Protein: CASSRIPDEQFF.